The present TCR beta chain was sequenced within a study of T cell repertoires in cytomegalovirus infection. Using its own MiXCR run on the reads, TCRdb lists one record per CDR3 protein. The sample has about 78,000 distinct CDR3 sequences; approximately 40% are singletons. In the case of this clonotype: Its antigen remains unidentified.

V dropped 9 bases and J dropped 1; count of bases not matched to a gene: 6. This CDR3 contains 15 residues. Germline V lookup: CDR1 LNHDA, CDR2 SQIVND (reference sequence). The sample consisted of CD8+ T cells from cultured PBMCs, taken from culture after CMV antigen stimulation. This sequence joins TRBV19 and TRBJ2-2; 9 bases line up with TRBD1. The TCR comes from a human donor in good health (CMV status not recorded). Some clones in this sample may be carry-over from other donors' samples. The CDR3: CASTTTGGNTGELFF. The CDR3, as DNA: TGTGCCAGCACCACGACAGGGGGGAACACCGGGGAGCTGTTTTTT. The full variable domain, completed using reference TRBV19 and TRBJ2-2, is DGGITQSPKYLFRKEGQNVTLSCEQNLNHDAMYWYRQDPGQGLRLIYYSQIVNDFQKGDIAEGYSVSREKKESFPLTVTSAQKNPTAFYLCASTTTGGNTGELFFGEGSRLTVL.